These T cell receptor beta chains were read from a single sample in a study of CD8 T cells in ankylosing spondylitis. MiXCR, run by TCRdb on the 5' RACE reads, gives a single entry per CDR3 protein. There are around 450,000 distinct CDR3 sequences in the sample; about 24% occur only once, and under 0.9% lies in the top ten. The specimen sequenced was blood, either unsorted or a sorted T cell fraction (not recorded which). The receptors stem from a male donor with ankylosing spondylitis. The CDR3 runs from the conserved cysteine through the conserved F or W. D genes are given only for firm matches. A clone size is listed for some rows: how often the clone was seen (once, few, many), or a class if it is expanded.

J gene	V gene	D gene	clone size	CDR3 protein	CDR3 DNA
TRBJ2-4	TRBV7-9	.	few	CASSFGGTAKNIQYF	TGTGCCAGCAGCTTCGGAGGGACAGCCAAAAACATTCAGTACTTC
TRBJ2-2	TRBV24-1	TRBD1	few	CATSDWTGADTGELFF	TGTGCCACCAGTGATTGGACAGGGGCCGACACCGGGGAGCTGTTTTTT
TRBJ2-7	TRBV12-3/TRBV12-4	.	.	CASSLGPGSGEQYF	TGTGCCAGCAGTTTAGGTCCAGGCTCGGGCGAGCAGTACTTC
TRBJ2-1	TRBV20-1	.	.	CSARALNSSYNEQFF	TGCAGTGCTAGAGCCCTTAATAGTTCCTACAATGAGCAGTTCTTC
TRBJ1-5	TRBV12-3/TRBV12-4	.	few	CASSLAPRGRDQPQHF	TGTGCCAGCAGTTTGGCCCCCCGTGGAAGGGATCAGCCCCAGCATTTT
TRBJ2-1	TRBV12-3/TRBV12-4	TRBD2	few	CASSLVYSGMEAWYNEQFF	TGTGCCAGCAGTTTAGTATACAGCGGGATGGAGGCCTGGTACAATGAGCAGTTCTTC
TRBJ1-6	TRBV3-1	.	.	CASSQKGNSPLHF	TGTGCCAGCAGCCAGAAGGGAAATTCACCCCTCCACTTT
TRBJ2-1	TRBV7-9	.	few	CASSSIGTGRYNEQFF	TGTGCCAGCAGCTCCATCGGGACGGGGAGATACAATGAGCAGTTCTTC
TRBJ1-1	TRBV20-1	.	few	CSARPSNTEAFF	TGCAGTGCTAGACCCTCTAACACTGAAGCTTTCTTT
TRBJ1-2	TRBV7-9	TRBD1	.	CASSVRDRVVEGYTF	TGTGCCAGCAGCGTACGGGACAGGGTGGTGGAAGGCTACACCTTC
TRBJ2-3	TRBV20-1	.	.	CSARSGDSTDTQYF	TGCAGTGCTAGGTCGGGGGATAGTACAGATACGCAGTATTTT
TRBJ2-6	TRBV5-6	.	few	CASSLPQGLKSSGANVLTF	TGTGCCAGCAGCTTGCCCCAGGGGCTCAAATCCTCTGGGGCCAACGTCCTGACTTTC
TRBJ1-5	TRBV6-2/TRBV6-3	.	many	CASSYSGDNQPQHF	TGTGCCAGCAGTTACTCAGGGGACAATCAGCCCCAGCATTTT
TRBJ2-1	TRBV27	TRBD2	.	CASRGLGLAGSNEQFF	TGTGCCAGCAGGGGACTTGGACTAGCGGGATCGAATGAGCAGTTCTTC
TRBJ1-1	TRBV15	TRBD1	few	CATSRITGGSTEAFF	TGTGCCACCAGCAGAATTACAGGGGGATCAACTGAAGCTTTCTTT
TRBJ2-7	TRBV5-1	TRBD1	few	CASVGQGDEQYF	TGCGCCAGCGTGGGACAGGGAGACGAGCAGTACTTC
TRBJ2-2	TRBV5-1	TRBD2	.	CASSSMLAGGVGELFF	TGCGCCAGCAGCTCGATGCTAGCGGGAGGTGTCGGGGAGCTGTTTTTT
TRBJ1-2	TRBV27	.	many	CASSRGGGNYGYTF	TGTGCCAGCAGCCGAGGGGGGGGGAACTATGGCTACACCTTC
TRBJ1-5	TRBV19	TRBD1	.	CATAGQRDQPQHF	TGTGCCACCGCGGGACAGAGAGATCAGCCCCAGCATTTT
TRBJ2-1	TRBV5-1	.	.	CASSLYSTDTNNEQFF	TGCGCCAGCAGCCTCTACAGTACAGACACCAACAATGAGCAGTTCTTC
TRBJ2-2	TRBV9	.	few	CASNGQGELFF	TGTGCCAGCAACGGTCAGGGGGAGCTGTTTTTT
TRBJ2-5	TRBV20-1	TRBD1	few	CSARDSRQGDQETQYF	TGCAGTGCTAGAGATAGCCGACAGGGGGACCAAGAGACCCAGTACTTC
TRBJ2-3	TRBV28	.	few	CASSLWSGGSPHTQYF	TGTGCCAGCAGTTTATGGTCTGGGGGCTCCCCCCATACGCAGTATTTT
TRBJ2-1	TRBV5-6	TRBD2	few	CASSRTSGFYNEQFF	TGTGCCAGCAGCCGGACTAGCGGGTTCTACAATGAGCAGTTCTTC
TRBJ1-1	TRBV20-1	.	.	CSARLQLGAGDTEAFF	TGCAGTGCTAGACTACAACTCGGGGCTGGGGACACTGAAGCTTTCTTT
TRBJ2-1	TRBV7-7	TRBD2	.	CASTPGLASNEQFF	TGTGCCAGCACTCCGGGACTAGCGAGCAATGAGCAGTTCTTC
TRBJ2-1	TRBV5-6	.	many	CASSGLGDNEQFF	TGTGCCAGCAGCGGACTTGGTGACAATGAGCAGTTCTTC
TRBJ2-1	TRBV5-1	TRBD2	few	CASSSLAGEGNEQFF	TGCGCCAGCAGTTCACTAGCGGGAGAGGGAAATGAGCAGTTCTTC
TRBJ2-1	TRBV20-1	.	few	CSASGGGTKYNEQFF	TGCAGTGCTAGCGGCGGAGGCACAAAATACAATGAGCAGTTCTTC
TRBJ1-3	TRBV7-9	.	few	CANDNTSGNTIYF	TGTGCCAACGACAACACCTCTGGAAACACCATATATTTT
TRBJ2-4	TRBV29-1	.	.	CSVRGGGGSRNIQYF	TGCAGCGTTCGTGGCGGAGGAGGATCCCGAAACATTCAGTACTTC
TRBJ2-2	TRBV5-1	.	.	CASSLRRDESTGELFF	TGCGCCAGCAGCTTACGGAGGGATGAGAGCACCGGGGAGCTGTTTTTT
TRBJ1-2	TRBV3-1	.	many	CASSPSGNYGYTF	TGTGCCAGCAGCCCCTCGGGGAACTATGGCTACACCTTC
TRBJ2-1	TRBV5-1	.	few	CASSLAPTNEQFF	TGCGCCAGCAGCTTGGCCCCAACTAATGAGCAGTTCTTC
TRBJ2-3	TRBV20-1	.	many	CSARGGGTDTQYF	TGCAGTGCTAGGGGTGGGGGCACAGATACGCAGTATTTT
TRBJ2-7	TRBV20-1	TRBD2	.	CTGGREGSGEQYF	TGCACCGGAGGGCGGGAGGGCTCAGGAGAGCAGTACTTC
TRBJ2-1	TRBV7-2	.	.	CASSLARRARGGGGNEQFF	TGTGCCAGCAGCTTAGCCCGGAGGGCTCGAGGAGGGGGTGGAAATGAGCAGTTCTTC
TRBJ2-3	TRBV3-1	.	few	CASSRGEGFTDTQYF	TGTGCCAGCAGCCGAGGAGAGGGGTTCACAGATACGCAGTATTTT
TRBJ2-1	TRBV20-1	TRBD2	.	CSATGLAGGFYNEQFF	TGCAGTGCTACGGGACTAGCGGGAGGTTTCTACAATGAGCAGTTCTTC
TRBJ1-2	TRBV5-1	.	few	CASSLGDPNGGYTF	TGCGCCAGCAGCTTGGGGGACCCCAATGGTGGCTACACCTTC
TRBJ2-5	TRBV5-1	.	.	CASSSGRIQETQYF	TGCGCCAGCAGCTCCGGACGGATCCAAGAGACCCAGTACTTC
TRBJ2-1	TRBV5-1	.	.	CASSSMTGASYNEQFF	TGCGCCAGCAGCAGTATGACGGGAGCCTCCTACAATGAGCAGTTCTTC
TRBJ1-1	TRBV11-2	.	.	CASSTPGLKAFF	TGTGCCAGCAGCACCCCGGGACTTAAGGCTTTCTTT
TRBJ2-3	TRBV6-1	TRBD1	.	CATKGASSADTQYF	TGTGCCACCAAGGGGGCTAGCTCGGCAGATACGCAGTATTTT
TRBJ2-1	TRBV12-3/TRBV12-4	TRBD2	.	CASSLARLAGSYNEQFF	TGTGCCAGCAGTTTAGCGCGACTAGCAGGTTCCTACAATGAGCAGTTCTTC
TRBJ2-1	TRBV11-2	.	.	CASSQTLNNNEQFF	TGTGCCAGCAGCCAGACCCTAAACAACAATGAGCAGTTCTTC
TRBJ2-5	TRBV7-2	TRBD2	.	CASSWGTSGGTQYF	TGTGCCAGCAGCTGGGGGACTAGCGGAGGGACCCAGTACTTC
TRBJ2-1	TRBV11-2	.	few	CASSPSLQYNEQFF	TGTGCCAGCAGCCCGTCCCTGCAGTACAATGAGCAGTTCTTC
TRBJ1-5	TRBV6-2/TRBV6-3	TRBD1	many	CASSFTGDGAPQHF	TGTGCCAGCAGTTTCACAGGGGATGGGGCGCCCCAGCATTTT